The 15 T cell receptor beta chains below come from one sample, sequenced in a study of shared clonotypes between healthy human individuals. TCRdb's copy holds only in-frame clones and misses some; the assay was immunoSEQ multiplex PCR. The profile covers over 750,000 clones, with around 96% appearing a single time and about 0.25% taken by the ten largest. The naive CD8 subset, CD45RO-negative cells positively selected for CCR7, excluded terminally differentiated effector memory CD45RA+ cells. The sequenced sample was naive CD8+ T cells sorted from blood. The receptors were sampled from a young man in good health.

The sample holds one count of this clone. Relative to the germline gene, one junction end is altered; a read error may explain this. The chain is built from TRBV6-1 and TRBJ1-1; the match to TRBD1 covers 9 bases. This CDR3 has 15 residues. Germline CDR1 and CDR2: MNHNS and SASEGT. This CDR3 reads CASREGTGILAEAFF. The DNA for the CDR3 is TGTGCCAGCAGAGAAGGGACAGGGATACTTGCTGAAGCTTTCTTT.

This chain uses TRBV6-1 with TRBJ2-1; 9 bases line up with TRBD2. This CDR3 region has 15 residues. Germline CDR1 MNHNS, CDR2 SASEGT. V shed 1 base, J shed 8 bases, and the junction held 6 bases outside the gene matches. The CDR3: CASSEVDSGSYEQFF. For the CDR3, the DNA is TGTGCCAGCAGTGAAGTGGATAGCGGGAGCTATGAGCAGTTCTTC.

The chain uses TRBV5-1 and TRBJ2-7, with D unclear. This CDR3 spans 18 amino acids. The V gene's germline CDR1 is SGHRS and CDR2 YFSETQ. V shed 4 bases and J shed 4 bases, with 27 bases lying between them. The CDR3 nucleotides read TGCGCCAGCAGCCGCACATCACCGTCCCTTGGACCAATATACGAGCAGTACTTC. Translating it yields CASSRTSPSLGPIYEQYF.

The chain links TRBV30 to TRBJ2-7; D is unclear. V was shortened by 3 bases and J by 3 bases, with 6 bases between the two germline ends. CDR3 length: 11 amino acids. Germline lookup yields CDR1 GTSNPN and CDR2 SVGIG (reference sequence). CDR3 in DNA: TGTGCCTGGAGGGATTACTACGAGCAGTACTTC. Translation gives CAWRDYYEQYF.

The rearrangement uses TRBV5-5 and TRBJ2-2, with TRBD1 matching over 10 bases. Trimming took 1 base from V and 4 from J; bases not matched to a gene: 10. The germline CDR1 and CDR2 sequences are SGHKS and YYEKEE (reference sequence). The CDR3 runs to 18 residues. As DNA, the CDR3 is TGTGCCAGCAGCTTGCGTATATCGGGACAGGGGCTCACCGGGGAGCTGTTTTTT. Protein product: CASSLRISGQGLTGELFF.

This clone was observed once. The chain carries TRBV27 and TRBJ1-4; 7 positions match TRBD1. The germline CDR1 and CDR2 sequences are MNHEY and SMNVEV (reference sequence). The CDR3 loop spans 17 amino acids. J was trimmed by 5 bases and V by 7 bases; bases with no gene match: 16. In nucleotides, the CDR3 is TGTGCCAGCACCAGAGGGGGCCCGGCCCACCCAAATGAAAAACTGTTTTTT. This encodes CASTRGGPAHPNEKLFF.

The count of this clone is one. The CDR3 loop is CASSQDRRSRGTEAFF. For the CDR3, the DNA is TGTGCCAGCAGCCAAGATAGACGGTCCAGGGGCACTGAAGCTTTCTTT. The chain employs TRBV14 and TRBJ1-1, with D possibly being TRBD1 (6 bases). The CDR3 length is 16 residues. V dropped 0 bases and J dropped 4 bases, with 15 bases sitting between them. Germline CDR1 SGHDN, CDR2 FVKESK.

The rearrangement links TRBV2 to TRBJ1-1; D is unresolved. This CDR3 is 13 amino acids long. Germline lookup yields CDR1 SNHLY and CDR2 FYNNEI. Trimming pared 6 bases from V and 2 bases from J, leaving 10 bases between. Here the CDR3 DNA reads TGTGCCAGCAGCGAACTTATAAACACTGAAGCTTTCTTT. Translated: CASSELINTEAFF. Complete variable domain (other parts from reference TRBV2 and TRBJ1-1): EPEVTQTPSHQVTQMGQEVILRCVPISNHLYFYWYRQILGQKVEFLVSFYNNEISEKSEIFDDQFSVERPDGSNFTLKIRSTKLEDSAMYFCASSELINTEAFFGQGTRLTVV.

The chain has TRBV11-3 and TRBJ2-7; D could derive from TRBD1 or TRBD2 (5 bases each). This CDR3 spans 14 amino acids. Germline V CDR1 and CDR2: SGHNT, YENEEA. The V gene lost 1 base and the J gene lost 3 bases, with 10 bases spanning the gap. CDR3 amino acids: CASSLAWGSYEQYF. The CDR3 DNA reads TGTGCCAGCAGCTTAGCCTGGGGGAGCTACGAGCAGTACTTC.

The chain couples TRBV9 to TRBJ1-1; TRBD1 might be the D (5 bases). The V gene lost 3 bases and the J gene lost 6 bases, with 12 bases spanning the gap. From germline, CDR1 is SGDLS and CDR2 YYNGEE. The CDR3 loop spans 13 amino acids. This chain's CDR3 is CASSETWGAEAFF. The DNA for the CDR3 is TGTGCCAGCAGCGAAACGTGGGGGGCTGAAGCTTTCTTT.

This chain links TRBV4-1 with TRBJ2-1; 10 bases align to TRBD2. The germline gives CDR1 MGHRA, CDR2 YSYEKL. With 1 base clipped from V and 4 bases from J, the junction kept 7 bases outside the gene matches. The CDR3 totals 17 residues. CDR3 in amino acids: CASSQGLGLALYNEQFF. DNA for the CDR3: TGCGCCAGCAGCCAAGGCCTGGGACTAGCGCTTTACAATGAGCAGTTCTTC.

The chain uses TRBV4-2 and TRBJ2-1, with TRBD2 identical over 8 bases. In germline, CDR1 is LGHNA, CDR2 YNFKEQ. The ends lost 0 bases at V and 0 bases at J; junction bases unmatched: 1. The CDR3 runs to 16 residues. Here the CDR3 DNA reads TGTGCCAGCAGCCAAGATAGCGGGGTCTCCTACAATGAGCAGTTCTTC. It encodes CASSQDSGVSYNEQFF.

This chain links TRBV10-2 with TRBJ2-7, with D maybe TRBD2 (5 bases). Trimming took 0 bases from V and 2 from J, leaving 8 bases between them. CDR1 and CDR2 (germline): WSHSY, SAAADI. CDR3 length: 14 residues. The CDR3 sequence: CASSESRATYEQYF. The CDR3 nucleotides read TGCGCCAGCAGTGAGTCGCGGGCCACCTACGAGCAGTACTTC.

The chain carries TRBV29-1 and TRBJ1-4; D not certain. The CDR3 runs to 12 residues. V lost 5 bases, J lost 5 bases, and 9 bases lay in between. Looked up from germline, CDR1 is SQVTM and CDR2 is ANQGSEA. CDR3 sequence: CSVQGLNEKLFF. CDR3 DNA: TGCAGCGTTCAAGGCCTAAATGAAAAACTGTTTTTT.

V and J are TRBV11-3 and TRBJ2-2; 11 bases map to TRBD2. The V and J ends lost 5 bases and 5 bases, in that order; junction bases with no gene match: 16. The CDR3 runs 19 residues. Per germline, CDR1 SGHNT and CDR2 YENEEA. CDR3 in amino acids: CASSGSSGRIARRTGELFF. The CDR3 DNA sequence: TGTGCCAGCAGCGGCTCTAGCGGGAGGATTGCTCGGAGGACCGGGGAGCTGTTTTTT.